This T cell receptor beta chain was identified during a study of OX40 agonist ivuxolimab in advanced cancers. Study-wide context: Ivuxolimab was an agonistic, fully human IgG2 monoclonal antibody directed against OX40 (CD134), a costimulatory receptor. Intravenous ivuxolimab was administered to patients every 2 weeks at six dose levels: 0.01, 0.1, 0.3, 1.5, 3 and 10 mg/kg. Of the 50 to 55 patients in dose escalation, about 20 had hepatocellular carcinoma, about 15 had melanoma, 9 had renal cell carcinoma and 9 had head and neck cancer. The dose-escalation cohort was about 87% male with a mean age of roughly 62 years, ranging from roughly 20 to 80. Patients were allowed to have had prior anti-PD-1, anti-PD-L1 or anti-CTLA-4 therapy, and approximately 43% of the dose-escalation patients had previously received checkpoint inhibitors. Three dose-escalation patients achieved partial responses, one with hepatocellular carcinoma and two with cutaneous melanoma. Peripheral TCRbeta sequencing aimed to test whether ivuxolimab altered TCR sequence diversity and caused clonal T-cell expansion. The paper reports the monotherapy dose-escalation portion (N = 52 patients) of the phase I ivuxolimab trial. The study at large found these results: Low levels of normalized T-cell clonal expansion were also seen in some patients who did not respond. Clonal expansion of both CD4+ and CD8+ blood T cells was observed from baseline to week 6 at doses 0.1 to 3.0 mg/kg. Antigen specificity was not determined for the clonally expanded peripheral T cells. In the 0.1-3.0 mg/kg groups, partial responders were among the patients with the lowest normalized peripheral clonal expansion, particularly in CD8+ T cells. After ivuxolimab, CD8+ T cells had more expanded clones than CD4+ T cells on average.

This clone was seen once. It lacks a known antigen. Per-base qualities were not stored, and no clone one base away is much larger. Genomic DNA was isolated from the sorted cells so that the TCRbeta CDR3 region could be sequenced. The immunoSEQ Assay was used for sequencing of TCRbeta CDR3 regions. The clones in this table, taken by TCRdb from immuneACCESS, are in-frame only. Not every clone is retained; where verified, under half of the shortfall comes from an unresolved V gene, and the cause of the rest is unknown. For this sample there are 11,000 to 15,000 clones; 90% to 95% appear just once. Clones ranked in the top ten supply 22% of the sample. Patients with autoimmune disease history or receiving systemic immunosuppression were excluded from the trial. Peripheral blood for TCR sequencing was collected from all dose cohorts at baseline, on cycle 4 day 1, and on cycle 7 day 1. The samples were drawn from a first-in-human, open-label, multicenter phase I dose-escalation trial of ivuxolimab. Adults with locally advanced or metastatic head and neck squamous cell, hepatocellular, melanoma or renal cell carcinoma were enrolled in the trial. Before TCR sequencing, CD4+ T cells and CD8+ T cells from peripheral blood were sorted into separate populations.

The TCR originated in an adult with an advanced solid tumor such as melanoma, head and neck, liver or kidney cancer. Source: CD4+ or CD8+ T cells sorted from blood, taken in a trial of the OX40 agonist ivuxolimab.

The DNA reads TGTGCCAGCAGTTTCGACACCCGGACTGAAGCTTTCTTT. Translation gives CASSFDTRTEAFF. In this chain, TRBV6-1 is recombined with TRBJ1-1; the D gene lacks a confident call. CDR1 and CDR2 are read off the germline V gene as MNHNS and SASEGT. Its CDR3 holds 13 amino acids, cysteine through phenylalanine. Solely the CDR3 DNA is kept, with 39 bases framed from the first base. The V end loses 5 bases and the J end loses 5 bases, and a stretch of 12 bases separates them.